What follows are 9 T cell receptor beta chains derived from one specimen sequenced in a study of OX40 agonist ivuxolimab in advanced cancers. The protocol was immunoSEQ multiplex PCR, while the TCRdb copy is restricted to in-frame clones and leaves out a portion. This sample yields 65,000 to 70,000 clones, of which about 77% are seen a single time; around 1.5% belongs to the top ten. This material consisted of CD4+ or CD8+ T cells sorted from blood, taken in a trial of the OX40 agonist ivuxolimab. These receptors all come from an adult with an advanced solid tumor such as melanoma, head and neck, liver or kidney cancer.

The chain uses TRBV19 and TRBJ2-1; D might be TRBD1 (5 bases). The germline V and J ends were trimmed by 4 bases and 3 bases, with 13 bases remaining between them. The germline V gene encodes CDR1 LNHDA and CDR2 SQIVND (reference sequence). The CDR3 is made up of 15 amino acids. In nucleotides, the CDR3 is TGTGCCAGTAGTAAAGGGGCCGCTTTCTACAATGAGCAGTTCTTC. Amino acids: CASSKGAAFYNEQFF. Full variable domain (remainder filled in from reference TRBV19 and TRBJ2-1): DGGITQSPKYLFRKEGQNVTLSCEQNLNHDAMYWYRQDPGQGLRLIYYSQIVNDFQKGDIAEGYSVSREKKESFPLTVTSAQKNPTAFYLCASSKGAAFYNEQFFGPGTRLTVL.

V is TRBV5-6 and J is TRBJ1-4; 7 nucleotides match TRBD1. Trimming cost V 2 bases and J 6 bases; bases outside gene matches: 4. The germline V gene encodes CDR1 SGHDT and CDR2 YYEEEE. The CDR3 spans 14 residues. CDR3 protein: CASSLTGDDEKLFF. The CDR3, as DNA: TGTGCCAGCAGCTTAACAGGGGATGATGAAAAACTGTTTTTT.

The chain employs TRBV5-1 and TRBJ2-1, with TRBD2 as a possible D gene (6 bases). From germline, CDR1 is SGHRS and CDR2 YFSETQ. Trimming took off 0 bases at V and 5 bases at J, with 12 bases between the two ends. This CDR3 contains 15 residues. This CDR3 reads CASSLVGSGHNEQFF. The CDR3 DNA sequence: TGCGCCAGCAGCTTGGTCGGTAGCGGACACAATGAGCAGTTCTTC. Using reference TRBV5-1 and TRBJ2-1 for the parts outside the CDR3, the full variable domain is KAGVTQTPRYLIKTRGQQVTLSCSPISGHRSVSWYQQTPGQGLQFLFEYFSETQRNKGNFPGRFSGRQFSNSRSEMNVSTLELGDSALYLCASSLVGSGHNEQFFGPGTRLTVL.

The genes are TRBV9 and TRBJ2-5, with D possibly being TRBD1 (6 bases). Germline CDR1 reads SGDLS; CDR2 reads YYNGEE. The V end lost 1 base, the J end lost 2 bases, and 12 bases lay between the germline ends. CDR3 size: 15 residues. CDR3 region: CASSVLTGLQETQYF. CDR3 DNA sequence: TGTGCCAGCAGCGTACTCACAGGGCTGCAAGAGACCCAGTACTTC.

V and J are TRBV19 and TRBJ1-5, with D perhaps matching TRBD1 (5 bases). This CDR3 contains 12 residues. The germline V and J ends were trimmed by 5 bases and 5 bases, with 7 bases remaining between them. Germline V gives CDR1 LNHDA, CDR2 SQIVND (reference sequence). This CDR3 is CASSSGDQPQHF. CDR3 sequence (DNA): TGTGCCAGTAGTTCGGGGGATCAGCCCCAGCATTTT.

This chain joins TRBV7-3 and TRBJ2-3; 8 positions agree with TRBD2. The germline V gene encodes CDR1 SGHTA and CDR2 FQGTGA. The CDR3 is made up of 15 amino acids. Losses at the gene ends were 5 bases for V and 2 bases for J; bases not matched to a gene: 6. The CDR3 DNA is TGTGCCAGCAGCCCAGGCGGGGGGTACACAGATACGCAGTATTTT. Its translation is CASSPGGGYTDTQYF.

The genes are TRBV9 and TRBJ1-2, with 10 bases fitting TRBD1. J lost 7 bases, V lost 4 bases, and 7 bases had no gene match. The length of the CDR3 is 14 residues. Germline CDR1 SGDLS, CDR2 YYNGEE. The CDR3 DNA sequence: TGTGCCAGCAGCCCCCGACAGGGGGCGAGTGGCTACACCTTC. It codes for CASSPRQGASGYTF. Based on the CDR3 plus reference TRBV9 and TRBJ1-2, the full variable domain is DSGVTQTPKHLITATGQRVTLRCSPRSGDLSVYWYQQSLDQGLQFLIQYYNGEERAKGNILERFSAQQFPDLHSELNLSSLELGDSALYFCASSPRQGASGYTFGSGTRLTVV.

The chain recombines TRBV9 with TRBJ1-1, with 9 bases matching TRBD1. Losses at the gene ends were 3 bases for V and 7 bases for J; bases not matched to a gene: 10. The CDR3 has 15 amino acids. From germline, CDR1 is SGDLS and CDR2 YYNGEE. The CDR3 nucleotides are TGTGCCAGCAGCGCAAGGACAGGGGAGGGTGTTGAAGCTTTCTTT. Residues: CASSARTGEGVEAFF. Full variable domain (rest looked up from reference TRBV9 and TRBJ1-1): DSGVTQTPKHLITATGQRVTLRCSPRSGDLSVYWYQQSLDQGLQFLIQYYNGEERAKGNILERFSAQQFPDLHSELNLSSLELGDSALYFCASSARTGEGVEAFFGQGTRLTVV.

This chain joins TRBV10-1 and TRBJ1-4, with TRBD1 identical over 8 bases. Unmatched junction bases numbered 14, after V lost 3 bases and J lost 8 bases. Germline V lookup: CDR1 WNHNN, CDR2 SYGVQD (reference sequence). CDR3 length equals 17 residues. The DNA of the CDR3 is TGCGCCAGCAGTGATCGTGGGGCGGACAGGGTGGAGGAAAAACTGTTTTTT. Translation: CASSDRGADRVEEKLFF.